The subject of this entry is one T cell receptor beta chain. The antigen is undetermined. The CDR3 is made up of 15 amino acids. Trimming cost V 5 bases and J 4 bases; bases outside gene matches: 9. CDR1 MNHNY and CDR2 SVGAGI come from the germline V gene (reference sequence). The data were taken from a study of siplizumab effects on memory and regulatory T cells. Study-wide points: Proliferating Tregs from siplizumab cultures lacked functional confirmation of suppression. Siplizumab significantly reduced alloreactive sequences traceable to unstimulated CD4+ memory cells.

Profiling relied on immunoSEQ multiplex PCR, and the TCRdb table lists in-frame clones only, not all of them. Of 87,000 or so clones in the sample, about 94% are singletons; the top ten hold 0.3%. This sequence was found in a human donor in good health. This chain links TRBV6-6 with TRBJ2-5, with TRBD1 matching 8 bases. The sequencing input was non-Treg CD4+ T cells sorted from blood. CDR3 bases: TGTGCCAGCAGTAGCAGGGGGCCGAGAGGAGAGACCCAGTACTTC. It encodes CASSSRGPRGETQYF.